This TCR beta chain emerged from a study of blood T cell repertoires in COVID-19. Study information: From the United States, Italy and Spain came samples of acute and convalescent COVID-19. The analysed material was cDNA or gDNA that came from T cells, B-cell-depleted T cells, or PBMCs.

Per the study methods: The authors estimated nucleated cell counts from reference gene primer amplification. The method was immunoSEQ multiplex PCR; TCRdb's version includes in-frame clones alone and lacks a portion of them. V and J calls and clone size are given by that table; D and trimming were obtained from the DNA. The table has around 280,000 clones, around 86% seen once. The CDR3 consists of 12 residues. Trimming took 3 bases from V and 8 from J, leaving 8 bases between them. Germline-derived CDR1 and CDR2 are GTSNPN and SVGIG (reference sequence). The receptor comes from a woman aged 25 to 39 who had recovered from COVID-19. V gene TRBV30 combines with J gene TRBJ1-6, with no clear D. Sequencing was done on a sample of peripheral blood. In DNA form, the CDR3 reads TGTGCCTGGAGGACTGATGATTCACCCCTCCACTTT. As protein: CAWRTDDSPLHF. Using reference TRBV30 and TRBJ1-6 for the parts outside the CDR3, the full variable domain is SQTIHQWPATLVQPVGSPLSLECTVEGTSNPNLYWYRQAAGRGLQLLFYSVGIGQISSEVPQNLSASRPQDRQFILSSKKLLLSDSGFYLCAWRTDDSPLHFGNGTRLTVT.